Sequencing of this T cell receptor (beta chain) was carried out in a study of graft-versus-host responses after intestinal transplantation. As for the study in general: Among the recipients, all got anti-thymocyte globulin induction and then tacrolimus and steroids for about 3 years. Study-wide points: Early post-transplant HvG declines showed an association with peak circulating GvH clone levels. There were GvH clones found in recipient marrow, and some of them appeared first in ileum or blood.

Some clones are missing from TCRdb's copy, which holds only in-frame ones; the method was immunoSEQ multiplex PCR. This sample has 95,000 to 150,000 clones; approximately 95% occur once, and the top ten carry over 2.5%. As for this clone: Antigen unknown.

The sequencing used unstimulated CD8+ T cells sorted from spleen or lymph node cells, collected before intestinal transplant. The sequence was collected from a human donor who received an intestinal transplant.

This CDR3 is CASSQPPGDYGYTF. The CDR3 nucleotides read TGCGCCAGCAGCCAACCCCCAGGGGACTATGGCTACACCTTC. The chain joins TRBV4-1 to TRBJ1-2; weak D call: TRBD1 (6 bases). This CDR3 spans 14 amino acids. The germline CDR1 and CDR2 sequences are MGHRA and YSYEKL. Trimming took off 2 bases at V and 3 bases at J, with 10 bases between the two ends.